These 9 T cell receptor beta chains came from one sample sequenced in a study of T cells in women clearing cervical HPV infection. The data were produced by immunoSEQ multiplex PCR, yet TCRdb's version contains in-frame clones alone and is incomplete. Its table records 20,000 or so clones. The material sequenced was blood buffy coat. The receptor source for this set is a woman aged 18-70 years with a cervical HPV16 infection that either progressed to CIN3+ or cleared (not recorded which).

In the case of this clone: The read comes to an end 3 residues before the CDR3 does, leaving the germline J gene to fill in the end. The chain joins TRBV12-3 or TRBV12-4 to TRBJ1-5; no clear D gene. The CDR3 is 13 residues long. V was shortened by 5 bases and J by 7 bases, with 12 bases between the two germline ends. The CDR3 is CASSPSPGQPQHF. CDR3 DNA, as far as it was read: TGTGCCAGCAGTCCCTCCCCAGGACAGCCC.

Concerning this clone: The CDR3 end falls 3 residues outside the read, so it is completed with the germline J gene. The chain joins TRBV19 to TRBJ2-3, with 7 bases matching TRBD2. The CDR3 is 17 amino acids. The J segment lost 1 base and the V segment lost 3 bases, leaving 10 bases of the junction unmatched. Germline V lookup: CDR1 LNHDA, CDR2 SQIVND (reference sequence). The CDR3 region is CASSMIMAGAGTDTQYF. The part of the CDR3 DNA that was read is TGTGCCAGTAGTATGATAATGGCGGGAGCGGGCACAGATACG.

Of note for this clone: Read data end 3 residues before the CDR3 end; the end is taken from the germline J gene. This chain joins TRBV19 and TRBJ1-1; D not certain. The CDR3 covers 14 residues. Germline V gene lookup returns CDR1 LNHDA and CDR2 SQIVND (reference sequence). V lost 3 bases and J 6 bases, leaving 14 bases between the germline ends. Partial CDR3 DNA: TGTGCCAGTAGTATGACGACGGGGATATCTGAA. Its protein product is CASSMTTGISE. The full CDR3 reads CASSMTTGISEAFF.

A note on this clone: The read falls 3 residues short of the CDR3 end, and the missing part is taken from the germline J gene. The rearrangement joins TRBV20-1 to TRBJ2-4; 8 bases are shared with TRBD2. The CDR3 has 19 residues. The germline V gene encodes CDR1 DFQATT and CDR2 SNEGSKA (reference sequence). Trimming cost V 7 bases and J 2 bases; bases outside gene matches: 22. Here the CDR3 reads CSVRGSGMKGGVTKNIQYF. Partial CDR3 DNA: TGCAGTGTTAGGGGTAGCGGGATGAAGGGTGGGGTGACCAAAAACATT.

As to this clone: Sequencing ends 3 residues short of the CDR3 end; the germline J gene provides the rest. V usage is TRBV7-2 and J usage is TRBJ2-7; D is uncertain. CDR3 length: 15 residues. CDR1 is SGHTA and CDR2 is FQGNSA in the germline V gene. V was trimmed by 0 bases and J by 6 bases, leaving 15 bases between them. The CDR3: CASSLAPFEYSEQYF. Partial CDR3 DNA: TGTGCCAGCAGCTTAGCCCCCTTCGAATACAGCGAG.

In regard to this clone: The sequence runs out 3 residues before the end of the CDR3; the remainder is reconstructed from the germline J gene. The chain joins TRBV6-2 or TRBV6-3 to TRBJ1-4; D unclear. The V gene lost 8 bases and the J gene lost 7 bases, with 14 bases spanning the gap. Germline V gene lookup returns CDR1 MNHEY and CDR2 SVGEGT. This CDR3 region has 13 residues. CDR3 region: CASRVRPVEKLFF. CDR3 DNA, as far as it was read: TGTGCCAGCCGGGTACGCCCGGTTGAAAAA.

In the case of this clone: The observed sequence ends 3 residues before the CDR3 terminus, with the missing tail filled in from the germline J gene. The chain joins TRBV19 to TRBJ1-5; no clear D gene. Deletions cut 6 bases from V and 0 bases from J, with 12 bases between. The CDR3 spans 15 residues. The V gene's germline CDR1 is LNHDA and CDR2 SQIVND (reference sequence). The CDR3 sequence is CASSRRGNSNQPQHF. The sequenced CDR3 bases are TGTGCCAGTAGCCGGCGGGGAAATAGCAATCAGCCC.

Points on this clone: The read gets to within 3 residues of the CDR3 end, and the germline J gene fills in the rest. V and J are TRBV5-1 and TRBJ1-2; the D gene is possibly TRBD1 (6 bases). The germline V gene has CDR1 SGHRS and CDR2 YFSETQ. Trimming cost V 8 bases and J 5 bases, with 16 bases left between them. The CDR3 consists of 13 residues. Here the CDR3 reads CASRQEDSYGYTF. Partial CDR3 DNA: TGCGCCAGTCGACAGGAGGATTCATATGGC. Full variable domain (outside the CDR3, taken from reference TRBV5-1 and TRBJ1-2): KAGVTQTPRYLIKTRGQQVTLSCSPISGHRSVSWYQQTPGQGLQFLFEYFSETQRNKGNFPGRFSGRQFSNSRSEMNVSTLELGDSALYLCASRQEDSYGYTFGSGTRLTVV.

Concerning this clone: From the germline J gene comes the end of the CDR3, since the read stops 3 residues before it. This sequence joins TRBV20-1 and TRBJ2-5; 9 nucleotides match TRBD1. CDR3 length equals 13 residues. Germline V lookup: CDR1 DFQATT, CDR2 SNEGSKA (reference sequence). The J segment lost 5 bases and the V segment lost 7 bases, leaving 8 bases of the junction unmatched. The CDR3: CSGSRTGAETQYF. Incomplete CDR3 DNA: TGCAGTGGTTCGAGGACAGGGGCGGAGACC.